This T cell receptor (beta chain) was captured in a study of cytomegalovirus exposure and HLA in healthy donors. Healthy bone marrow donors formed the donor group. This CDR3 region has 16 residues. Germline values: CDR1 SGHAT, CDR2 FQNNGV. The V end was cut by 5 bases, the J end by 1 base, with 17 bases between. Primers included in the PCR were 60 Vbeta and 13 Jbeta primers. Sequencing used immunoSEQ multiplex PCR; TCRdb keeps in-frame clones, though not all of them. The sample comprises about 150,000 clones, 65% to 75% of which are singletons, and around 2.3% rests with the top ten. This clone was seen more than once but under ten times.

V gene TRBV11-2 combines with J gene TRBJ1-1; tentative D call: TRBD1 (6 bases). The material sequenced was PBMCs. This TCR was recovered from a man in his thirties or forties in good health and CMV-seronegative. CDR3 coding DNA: TGTGCCAGCAGCCTCCAGTTCGGACAGAAGAACACTGAAGCTTTCTTT. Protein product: CASSLQFGQKNTEAFF. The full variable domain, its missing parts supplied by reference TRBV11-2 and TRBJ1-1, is EAGVAQSPRYKIIEKRQSVAFWCNPISGHATLYWYQQILGQGPKLLIQFQNNGVVDDSQLPKDRFSAERLKGVDSTLKIQPAKLEDSAVYLCASSLQFGQKNTEAFFGQGTRLTVV.